These 21 T cell receptor beta chains came from one sample sequenced in a study of blood T cell repertoires in COVID-19. Some clones are missing from TCRdb's copy, which holds only in-frame ones; the method was immunoSEQ multiplex PCR. The sample holds approximately 330,000 clones; roughly 86% are singletons and the top ten take around 10%. Source material: peripheral blood. These receptors all come from a man younger than 40 with COVID-19, enrolled during active disease.

The chain combines TRBV19 with TRBJ1-1; 7 positions match TRBD1. The CDR3 is made up of 15 amino acids. V dropped 1 base and J dropped 1; count of bases not matched to a gene: 3. Per germline, CDR1 LNHDA and CDR2 SQIVND (reference sequence). Here the CDR3 DNA reads TGTGCCAGTAGTATAGCTGGGACAGAGAACACTGAAGCTTTCTTT. Amino acids: CASSIAGTENTEAFF.

This clone was observed a single time. The chain has TRBV6-5 and TRBJ2-7; 8 nucleotides line up with TRBD1. V gave up 6 bases and J gave up 5 bases; unmatched junction bases: 9. The germline gives CDR1 MNHEY, CDR2 SVGAGI. CDR3 length: 14 residues. In DNA, the CDR3 is TGTGCCAGCAGGAGGACAGGGATTCGAGACGAGCAGTACTTC. This gives the protein CASRRTGIRDEQYF.

The V call is TRBV7-2, the J call TRBJ2-6, with D unresolved. Germline CDR1 is SGHTA and CDR2 is FQGNSA. The V and J ends lost 2 bases and 0 bases respectively, with 5 bases between them. CDR3 size: 15 residues. In DNA, the CDR3 is TGTGCCAGCAGCTTACCGGGCTCTGGGGCCAACGTCCTGACTTTC. Translation: CASSLPGSGANVLTF.

The chain uses TRBV28 and TRBJ1-2, with 8 bases lining up with TRBD1. The germline CDR1 and CDR2 sequences are MDHEN and SYDVKM. J was trimmed by 14 bases and V by 3 bases; bases with no gene match: 8. The CDR3 length is 12 residues. The CDR3 region has the DNA TGTGCCAGCAGTTTCGGACAGGGCCTGAGTACCTTC. Protein: CASSFGQGLSTF.

The chain is built from TRBV2 and TRBJ2-3; a weak D match, TRBD2 (7 bases). V was cut by 6 bases and J by 9 bases, with 16 bases left in between. The CDR3 spans 13 residues. From germline, CDR1 is SNHLY and CDR2 FYNNEI. CDR3 DNA: TGTGCCAGCAGCGGGGGGCCTCCGGAGACGCAGTATTTT. Translated: CASSGGPPETQYF.

The chain couples TRBV28 to TRBJ2-1; D not certain. V was pared by 1 base and J by 4 bases, with 5 bases between. Germline V gene data show CDR1 as MDHEN and CDR2 as SYDVKM. This CDR3 is built from 13 residues. In DNA form, the CDR3 reads TGTGCCAGCAGTTTATCCGGTTACAATGAGCAGTTCTTC. It translates to CASSLSGYNEQFF.

The chain carries TRBV10-2 and TRBJ2-7; weak D call: TRBD2 (6 bases). The length of the CDR3 is 15 residues. Germline V gene lookup returns CDR1 WSHSY and CDR2 SAAADI. Trimming pared 0 bases from V and 5 bases from J, leaving 14 bases between. The CDR3 loop is CASSESGGSMDEQYF. The CDR3 DNA follows: TGCGCCAGCAGTGAGTCAGGAGGGAGTATGGACGAGCAGTACTTC.

The J gene is TRBJ2-3, the V gene TRBV24-1; 10 bases are shared with TRBD2. Losses at the gene ends were 2 bases for V and 2 bases for J; bases not matched to a gene: 9. Germline V gives CDR1 KGHDR, CDR2 SFDVKD. The CDR3 is 18 residues long. In nucleotides, the CDR3 is TGTGCCACCAGTGATTCTTCAGGACTAGCGGTCCACACAGATACGCAGTATTTT. Translating it yields CATSDSSGLAVHTDTQYF.

The chain recombines TRBV7-2 with TRBJ2-7, with 10 bases that match TRBD2. Germline CDR1 and CDR2: SGHTA and FQGNSA. V lost 5 bases to trimming and J lost 4 bases; unmatched junction nucleotides: 5. The CDR3 contains 14 residues. This chain's CDR3 is CASSRTSGGYEQYF. The DNA of the CDR3 is TGTGCCAGCAGCCGGACTAGCGGAGGGTACGAGCAGTACTTC.

CDR3 nucleotide sequence: TGTGCCACCAGCAGAACTATCGACAGGGGCGGTGAGCAGTTCTTC. Its translation is CATSRTIDRGGEQFF. J is TRBJ2-1 and V is TRBV15; 8 bases align to TRBD1. The V segment lost 2 bases and the J segment 9 bases; nucleotides outside the gene matches: 9. The CDR3 sequence is 15 residues long. Germline values: CDR1 LNHNV, CDR2 YYDKDF (reference sequence). The variable domain in full, with the rest retrieved from reference TRBV15 and TRBJ2-1, is DAMVIQNPRYQVTQFGKPVTLSCSQTLNHNVMYWYQQKSSQAPKLLFHYYDKDFNNEADTPDNFQSRRPNTSFCFLDIRSPGLGDTAMYLCATSRTIDRGGEQFFGPGTRLTVL.

This clone came up once. This chain joins TRBV18 and TRBJ1-2, with D perhaps matching TRBD1 (5 bases). CDR1 KGHSH and CDR2 LQKENI come from the germline V gene. V gave up 0 bases and J gave up 2 bases, with 10 bases separating them. This CDR3 is built from 15 residues. The CDR3 reads CASSPPWGGNYGYTF. CDR3 DNA sequence: TGTGCCAGCTCACCACCATGGGGGGGAAACTATGGCTACACCTTC.

The V and J genes are TRBV7-9 and TRBJ2-5; maybe TRBD1 (5 bases). Between the trimmed V and J ends, which lost 0 bases and 14 bases, there was a span of 10 bases. Looked up from germline, CDR1 is SEHNR and CDR2 is FQNEAQ (reference sequence). The CDR3 has 11 residues. The CDR3: CASSLAQGIYF. CDR3 in DNA: TGTGCCAGCAGCTTAGCTCAGGGCATATACTTC.

The chain carries TRBV7-2 and TRBJ1-1; TRBD1 matches at 7 bases. The CDR3 has 16 amino acids. Germline values: CDR1 SGHTA, CDR2 FQGNSA. Trimming at V came to 7 bases and at J to 3 bases, leaving 14 bases not matched to a gene. The CDR3 is CASIKRSPGTDTEAFF. CDR3 in DNA: TGTGCCAGCATCAAACGTAGCCCCGGGACAGACACTGAAGCTTTCTTT.

The chain is built from TRBV11-2 and TRBJ2-2; 11 bases agree with TRBD1. CDR3 length: 15 residues. CDR1 is SGHAT, CDR2 FQNNGV, per germline. The V and J ends lost 3 bases and 6 bases, in that order; junction bases with no gene match: 3. The CDR3 sequence is CASSFGQGASGELFF. The CDR3, as DNA: TGTGCCAGCAGCTTCGGACAGGGGGCTTCCGGGGAGCTGTTTTTT.

Here the CDR3 DNA reads TGTGCCAGCCCTATAGGAGGGAATGAAAAACTGTTTTTT. This translates into CASPIGGNEKLFF. The J gene is TRBJ1-4, the V gene TRBV18; the D is unclear. V lost 8 bases and J lost 5, with 12 bases in between. The CDR3 runs 13 residues. Germline CDR1 reads KGHSH; CDR2 reads LQKENI.

This clone was counted a few times. The V call is TRBV2, the J call TRBJ2-4; D might be TRBD1 (7 bases). This CDR3 spans 15 amino acids. Germline loops: CDR1 SNHLY, CDR2 FYNNEI. V dropped 8 bases and J dropped 7 bases, with 21 bases sitting between them. The CDR3 DNA is TGTGCCAGCTGGATCGAGGGGGCAGGGGGGAACATTCAGTACTTC. This encodes CASWIEGAGGNIQYF.

The chain recombines TRBV19 with TRBJ2-5, with 8 bases that match TRBD1. The CDR3 has 14 amino acids. Germline CDR1 is LNHDA and CDR2 is SQIVND (reference sequence). After removal of 5 bases from V and 5 bases from J, the junction contained 7 bases not matched to a gene. This CDR3 reads CASSSGTGMETQYF. The CDR3 DNA sequence: TGTGCCAGTAGTTCCGGGACAGGTATGGAGACCCAGTACTTC.

The chain couples TRBV6-5 to TRBJ2-1; perhaps TRBD1 as D (5 bases). CDR1 and CDR2 (germline): MNHEY, SVGAGI. The CDR3 has 14 residues. V gave up 2 bases and J gave up 4 bases, with 9 bases separating them. The CDR3 is CASSYQGPYNEQFF. The CDR3 nucleotides are TGTGCCAGCAGTTACCAGGGCCCGTACAATGAGCAGTTCTTC.

V and J are TRBV7-2 and TRBJ2-3, with 7 bases matching TRBD2. The V and J ends lost 2 bases and 0 bases, in that order; junction bases with no gene match: 8. CDR1 SGHTA and CDR2 FQGNSA come from the germline V gene. The CDR3 has 17 amino acids. The CDR3: CASSLMGRGTSTDTQYF. DNA of the CDR3: TGTGCCAGCAGCTTAATGGGGCGGGGGACTAGCACAGATACGCAGTATTTT.

This rearrangement joins TRBV5-1 to TRBJ1-5; D ambiguous. Between the trimmed V and J ends, which lost 0 bases and 6 bases, there was a span of 13 bases. The germline V gene encodes CDR1 SGHRS and CDR2 YFSETQ. The CDR3 totals 15 residues. The CDR3 loop is CASSLAGGPGQPQHF. As DNA, the CDR3 is TGCGCCAGCAGCTTGGCCGGAGGCCCTGGTCAGCCCCAGCATTTT.

This clone was counted a few times. The chain carries TRBV11-3 and TRBJ2-1; TRBD1 agrees at 7 bases. This CDR3 region has 14 residues. Germline CDR1 is SGHNT and CDR2 is YENEEA. J lost 8 bases, V lost 1 base, and 5 bases had no gene match. CDR3 sequence (DNA): TGTGCCAGCAGCTTAGCAGGGGGTCTATATGAGCAGTTCTTC. This encodes CASSLAGGLYEQFF.